This entry features one T cell receptor beta chain sequence. Its antigen is undetermined. Germline CDR1 and CDR2: MDHEN and SYDVKM. This CDR3 contains 12 residues. Between the trimmed V and J ends, which lost 6 bases and 4 bases, there was a span of 9 bases. The data stem from a study of cytomegalovirus exposure and HLA in healthy donors. Study-level information: About 85 million unique TCRs from HLA-typed donors were held in an early release of data. Study results and limitations: TCR beta chain V- and J-gene trimming was linked, in a later analysis, to a missense variant in DCLRE1C. A later analysis reportedly found fewer N-insertions in an Asian-associated ancestry cluster than the roughly 670-donor mean.

PCR primers comprised 60 Vbeta and 13 Jbeta primers. The method was immunoSEQ multiplex PCR; TCRdb's version includes in-frame clones alone and lacks a portion of them. The top ten hold more than 13% of the sample, which has 180,000 or so clones, 75% to 80% seen once. The receptor comes from a man between 45 and 60 years old in good health and CMV-seropositive. Source material: PBMCs. The rearrangement joins TRBV28 to TRBJ1-2, with D hard to call. CDR3 DNA sequence: TGTGCCAGCAGCCGGGAGGTCTATGGCTACACCTTC. Its translation is CASSREVYGYTF.